Listed here are 10 T cell receptor beta chains from one sample, sequenced in a study of shared clonotypes between healthy human individuals. Profiling relied on immunoSEQ multiplex PCR, and the TCRdb table lists in-frame clones only, not all of them. The profile covers about 710,000 clones, with approximately 77% appearing a single time and more than 1.5% taken by the ten largest. The sample taken for sequencing was memory CD4+ T cells sorted from blood. Subset meaning: CD45RA-negative fraction. The receptors stem from a woman between 25 and 40 years old in good health.

This clone was detected only once. The CDR3 sequence: CAWSSSQGKNIQYF. For the CDR3, the DNA is TGTGCCTGGAGTTCTAGTCAAGGCAAAAACATTCAGTACTTC. V gene TRBV30 combines with J gene TRBJ2-4; D is ambiguous. CDR3 length: 14 amino acids. Deletions cut 2 bases from V and 3 bases from J, with 11 bases between. Germline values: CDR1 GTSNPN, CDR2 SVGIG (reference sequence).

CDR3 region: CASSLTLPRGFYNEQFF. The CDR3 nucleotides are TGCGCCAGCAGCTTGACACTTCCCCGTGGGTTTTACAATGAGCAGTTCTTC. The rearrangement links TRBV5-1 to TRBJ2-1, with D unclear. CDR3 size: 17 residues. From germline, CDR1 is SGHRS and CDR2 YFSETQ. The ends were cut back, 1 base at V and 4 bases at J, with 18 bases in the middle.

To note about this clone: The same CDR3 is also encoded by other DNA sequences in this sample. The chain has TRBV5-1 and TRBJ2-1; D not certain. Per the germline V gene, CDR1 is SGHRS and CDR2 is YFSETQ. The V and J ends lost 0 bases and 5 bases respectively, with 12 bases between them. This CDR3 is 15 amino acids long. The CDR3 spells CASSLGDLPNNEQFF. In DNA, the CDR3 is TGCGCCAGCAGCTTGGGTGATCTACCTAACAATGAGCAGTTCTTC.

This clone was counted many times. The chain carries TRBV7-2 and TRBJ1-4; D unclear. The ends were cut back, 2 bases at V and 6 bases at J, with 13 bases in the middle. The CDR3 length is 15 residues. Germline V gene lookup returns CDR1 SGHTA and CDR2 FQGNSA. CDR3 nucleotides: TGTGCCAGCAGCTTACTAAGGGAATTAGATGAAAAACTGTTTTTT. Protein product: CASSLLRELDEKLFF.

This clone was seen at least ten times. The rearrangement joins TRBV6-4 to TRBJ1-1; D may be TRBD1 (5 bases). CDR3 size: 13 residues. V was trimmed by 4 bases and J by 9 bases, leaving 15 bases between them. Germline V lookup: CDR1 MRHNA, CDR2 SNTAGT. The CDR3, as DNA: TGTGCCAGCAGTGGACAGCCAGGCGCCAAAGCTTTCTTT. Amino acids: CASSGQPGAKAFF.

The V gene is TRBV5-6, the J gene TRBJ2-3, with D uncertain. Trimming pared 2 bases from V and 10 bases from J, leaving 11 bases between. Germline V lookup: CDR1 SGHDT, CDR2 YYEEEE. The CDR3 covers 12 residues. The CDR3 sequence is CASSFSGKAQYF. The CDR3 DNA follows: TGTGCCAGCAGCTTTTCCGGTAAGGCGCAGTATTTT. The variable domain in full, completed from reference TRBV5-6 and TRBJ2-3, reads DAGVTQSPTHLIKTRGQQVTLRCSPKSGHDTVSWYQQALGQGPQFIFQYYEEEERQRGNFPDRFSGHQFPNYSSELNVNALLLGDSALYLCASSFSGKAQYFGPGTRLTVL.

The J gene is TRBJ2-2, the V gene TRBV19; D may be TRBD1 or TRBD2 (5 bases each). V was pared by 5 bases and J by 9 bases, with 22 bases between. Germline CDR1 reads LNHDA; CDR2 reads SQIVND (reference sequence). The CDR3 is 16 amino acids. CDR3 in DNA: TGTGCCAGTAGTTTCCTATTCCGGGACCCGAAGCGGGAGCTGTTTTTT. Translating gives CASSFLFRDPKRELFF.

This sequence joins TRBV28 and TRBJ1-1; no firm D call. The CDR3 runs 14 residues. Looked up from germline, CDR1 is MDHEN and CDR2 is SYDVKM. V lost 7 bases, J lost 1 base, and 13 bases lay in between. The CDR3 spells CASNTIGGNTEAFF. In DNA form, the CDR3 reads TGTGCCAGCAATACGATCGGTGGGAACACTGAAGCTTTCTTT.

The chain combines TRBV14 with TRBJ1-2, with 8 bases fitting TRBD1. V shed 4 bases and J 2 bases; nucleotides not matched to a gene: 3. The germline gives CDR1 SGHDN, CDR2 FVKESK. This CDR3 contains 14 residues. CDR3 in amino acids: CASSRRQGNYGYTF. The CDR3 bases are TGTGCCAGCAGCCGTCGACAGGGGAACTATGGCTACACCTTC.

The gene calls are TRBV11-3 and TRBJ2-1; 12 bases are shared with TRBD2. CDR3 length: 16 amino acids. CDR1 is SGHNT and CDR2 is YENEEA in the germline V gene. V dropped 0 bases and J dropped 5; count of bases not matched to a gene: 2. The CDR3 loop reads CASSLELAGGHNEQFF. In DNA form, the CDR3 reads TGTGCCAGCAGCTTAGAACTAGCGGGAGGCCACAATGAGCAGTTCTTC.